The TCR beta chain under discussion was sequenced for a study of cytomegalovirus exposure and HLA in healthy donors. The study's findings and limits: While the bulk of TCR sequences proved rare, some public TCRs turned up in many donors.

Some clones are missing from TCRdb's copy, which holds only in-frame ones; the method was immunoSEQ multiplex PCR. Of 95,000 to 150,000 clones listed, more than 70% are singletons. As concerns this clone: The target antigen is unknown.

V lost 2 bases to trimming and J lost 6 bases; unmatched junction nucleotides: 6. The CDR3 length is 14 residues. Germline CDR1 and CDR2: SGHAT and FQNNGV. The TCR was taken from a young woman in good health and CMV-seronegative. The specimen was PBMCs. The rearrangement joins TRBV11-2 to TRBJ2-7; TRBD2 agrees at 8 bases. The CDR3 protein is CASSLYSGVVEQYF. CDR3 in DNA: TGTGCCAGCAGCTTATATAGCGGGGTGGTCGAGCAGTACTTC. Full variable domain (outside the CDR3, taken from reference TRBV11-2 and TRBJ2-7): EAGVAQSPRYKIIEKRQSVAFWCNPISGHATLYWYQQILGQGPKLLIQFQNNGVVDDSQLPKDRFSAERLKGVDSTLKIQPAKLEDSAVYLCASSLYSGVVEQYFGPGTRLTVT.